A selection of T cell receptor beta chains follows, all from one sample in a study of T cells after yellow fever vaccination. TCRdb reprocessed the 5' RACE reads with MiXCR, giving one entry per CDR3 protein. This sample has 250,000 or so distinct CDR3 sequences; approximately 6.7% occur once, and the top ten carry about 0.95%. This specimen consisted of CD4+ T cells sorted from PBMCs, obtained on the day of the yellow fever booster vaccination. The receptors come from a man aged 25 to 45 who received the YFV17D yellow fever vaccine. CDR3s include the opening cysteine and the closing phenylalanine or tryptophan. Each record gives: CDR3 length, D gene, J gene, clone size, V gene, CDR3 protein, CDR3 DNA. The D gene is left open where the match is weak. Some rows have no size entry. The others give once, few or many, or a class for an expanded clone.

15	.	TRBJ2-3	.	TRBV11-2	CASSFPDPLVQTQYF	TGTGCCAGCAGCTTTCCGGATCCCCTAGTGCAGACGCAGTATTTT
13	.	TRBJ2-4	.	TRBV20-1	CSASPGAKNIQYF	TGCAGTGCCAGCCCTGGGGCCAAAAACATTCAGTACTTC
13	.	TRBJ2-7	.	TRBV7-2	CASTVGASYEQYF	TGTGCCAGCACTGTCGGGGCCTCCTACGAGCAGTACTTC
15	TRBD1	TRBJ2-1	few	TRBV9	CASSVRGQDWNEQFF	TGTGCCAGCAGCGTAAGGGGACAGGATTGGAATGAGCAGTTCTTC
18	TRBD2	TRBJ2-3	few	TRBV6-1	CASRRTSGLAGVPDTQYF	TGTGCCAGCAGGCGTACCTCGGGACTAGCGGGAGTTCCAGATACGCAGTATTTT
16	TRBD1	TRBJ2-2	few	TRBV5-6	CASSFIWDRNTGELFF	TGTGCCAGCAGCTTTATCTGGGACAGGAACACCGGGGAGCTGTTTTTT
14	TRBD1	TRBJ1-6	.	TRBV20-1	CSARRGTDNSPLHF	TGCAGTGCTCGAAGGGGGACAGATAATTCACCCCTCCACTTT
12	.	TRBJ2-3	many	TRBV6-5	CASRDYTDTQYF	TGTGCCAGCAGGGACTACACAGATACGCAGTATTTT
16	.	TRBJ2-4	many	TRBV7-2	CASSLVTTLAKNIQYF	TGTGCCAGCAGCTTAGTCACCACCCTAGCCAAAAACATTCAGTACTTC
15	TRBD2	TRBJ2-1	.	TRBV6-2/TRBV6-3	CASRPGLAWYNEQFF	TGTGCCAGCAGGCCGGGACTAGCGTGGTACAATGAGCAGTTCTTC
17	.	TRBJ2-1	.	TRBV3-1	CASSHGGLRAAHNEQFF	TGTGCCAGCAGCCATGGCGGCTTGAGGGCGGCTCATAATGAGCAGTTCTTC
15	TRBD2	TRBJ2-1	few	TRBV7-8	CASSLAAGEWNEQFF	TGTGCCAGCAGCTTAGCTGCGGGAGAATGGAATGAGCAGTTCTTC
15	.	TRBJ2-7	many	TRBV7-2	CASSVLRDTAYEQYF	TGTGCCAGCAGCGTACTCCGGGACACAGCCTACGAGCAGTACTTC
14	.	TRBJ2-5	.	TRBV5-1	CASSFGGANETQYF	TGCGCCAGCAGCTTTGGAGGCGCGAATGAGACCCAGTACTTC
17	TRBD1	TRBJ2-7	few	TRBV6-2/TRBV6-3	CASSLRRTGQGSHEQYF	TGTGCCAGCAGCCTGCGACGCACGGGACAGGGAAGCCACGAGCAGTACTTC
15	TRBD2	TRBJ2-1	many	TRBV7-9	CASSLGPSGYNEQFF	TGTGCCAGCAGCTTAGGGCCTAGCGGATACAATGAGCAGTTCTTC
16	.	TRBJ2-1	many	TRBV5-4	CASSSGLDRSYNEQFF	TGTGCCAGCAGCTCGGGACTTGATAGGTCCTACAATGAGCAGTTCTTC
16	TRBD1	TRBJ1-1	few	TRBV7-2	CASSKTTGVPNTEAFF	TGTGCCAGCAGCAAAACCACAGGGGTACCGAACACTGAAGCTTTCTTT
13	.	TRBJ2-3	many	TRBV5-1	CASSWGEKTEAYF	TGCGCCAGCAGCTGGGGGGAGAAAACAGAGGCGTATTTT
16	TRBD2	TRBJ2-1	few	TRBV10-3	CAISGTSGITANEQFF	TGTGCCATCAGTGGGACTAGCGGGATTACTGCCAATGAGCAGTTCTTC
12	.	TRBJ2-3	many	TRBV19	CASSIGWDTQYF	TGTGCCAGTAGTATTGGATGGGATACGCAGTATTTT
15	TRBD2	TRBJ2-1	many	TRBV5-1	CASSLPGGSYNEQFF	TGCGCCAGCAGCTTGCCGGGGGGCTCCTACAATGAGCAGTTCTTC
15	.	TRBJ2-3	many	TRBV6-5	CASRTRQGLTDTQYF	TGTGCCAGCAGGACCAGACAGGGACTCACAGATACGCAGTATTTT
18	.	TRBJ2-7	.	TRBV5-1	CASSLALDGDGRNYEQYF	TGCGCCAGCAGCTTGGCCCTGGACGGAGACGGAAGAAACTACGAGCAGTACTTC
16	.	TRBJ2-7	many	TRBV6-5	CASSSFGGFSSYEQYF	TGTGCCAGCAGTTCATTTGGGGGCTTTAGCTCCTACGAGCAGTACTTC
14	.	TRBJ2-3	few	TRBV5-1	CASSFSGRPDTQYF	TGCGCCAGCAGCTTTAGTGGGAGGCCGGATACGCAGTATTTT
16	.	TRBJ2-2	many	TRBV12-3/TRBV12-4	CASSLIAGANTGELFF	TGTGCCAGCAGTTTGATCGCAGGGGCGAACACCGGGGAGCTGTTTTTT
13	.	TRBJ2-2	few	TRBV20-1	CSARVGRTGELFF	TGCAGTGCTAGAGTGGGACGGACCGGGGAGCTGTTTTTT
13	.	TRBJ2-7	many	TRBV27	CASSVDRLQEQYF	TGTGCCAGCAGTGTAGACAGGCTTCAGGAGCAGTACTTC
16	.	TRBJ2-1	few	TRBV5-1	CASSLDGTPPYNEQFF	TGCGCCAGCAGCTTGGATGGGACCCCGCCCTACAATGAGCAGTTCTTC
12	.	TRBJ2-4	.	TRBV20-1	CSATSTGRGRHF	TGCAGTGCTACCTCAACAGGGCGGGGTCGTCACTTC
13	.	TRBJ1-1	.	TRBV7-2	CASKQILNTEAFF	TGTGCCAGCAAACAGATCCTCAACACTGAAGCTTTCTTT
13	.	TRBJ2-4	few	TRBV12-3/TRBV12-4	CASSLRQGNIQYF	TGTGCCAGCAGTTTGCGTCAGGGAAACATTCAGTACTTC
12	.	TRBJ1-4	many	TRBV2	CASSGRHEKLFF	TGTGCCAGCAGTGGACGCCATGAAAAACTGTTTTTT
13	.	TRBJ2-7	.	TRBV11-2	CASSLVERLEQYF	TGTGCCAGCAGCTTAGTTGAGCGGCTAGAGCAGTACTTC
16	.	TRBJ2-1	few	TRBV18	CASSPKASISYNEQFF	TGTGCCAGCTCACCAAAGGCCAGTATTTCCTACAATGAGCAGTTCTTC
15	.	TRBJ1-1	many	TRBV11-2	CASSFDPRGNTEAFF	TGTGCCAGCAGCTTCGACCCCAGGGGGAACACTGAAGCTTTCTTT
11	.	TRBJ2-5	many	TRBV30	CAWSVWETQYF	TGTGCCTGGAGCGTATGGGAGACCCAGTACTTC
17	.	TRBJ2-1	.	TRBV11-2	CASSLSPRGSISNEQFF	TGTGCCAGCAGCTTAAGCCCGAGGGGGAGTATTAGCAATGAGCAGTTCTTC
14	TRBD1	TRBJ2-5	.	TRBV20-1	CSASYRGRSETQYF	TGCAGTGCTAGCTACAGGGGGCGGTCAGAGACCCAGTACTTC
16	TRBD2	TRBJ2-1	few	TRBV7-6	CASSLGTSGTHNEQFF	TGTGCCAGCAGCTTGGGGACTAGCGGAACCCACAATGAGCAGTTCTTC
15	TRBD2	TRBJ2-2	.	TRBV20-1	CSAQRASGTTGELFF	TGCAGTGCCCAAAGGGCTAGCGGAACCACCGGGGAGCTGTTTTTT
14	.	TRBJ2-5	few	TRBV12-3/TRBV12-4	CASSLGRVRGTQYF	TGTGCCAGCAGTTTAGGCCGGGTGCGGGGGACCCAGTACTTC
15	TRBD2	TRBJ2-3	few	TRBV20-1	CSATPLAGGRDTQYF	TGCAGTGCTACCCCCCTAGCGGGAGGGAGAGATACGCAGTATTTT
16	.	TRBJ2-6	many	TRBV28	CASSTPTPSGANVLTF	TGTGCCAGCAGCACCCCTACTCCCTCTGGGGCCAACGTCCTGACTTTC
13	.	TRBJ2-2	many	TRBV3-1	CASSQKLGSELFF	TGTGCCAGCAGCCAAAAACTGGGCTCTGAGCTGTTTTTT
15	TRBD2	TRBJ2-1	many	TRBV7-9	CASSLGPAGASEQFF	TGTGCCAGCAGCTTAGGCCCAGCGGGAGCAAGTGAGCAGTTCTTC
11	.	TRBJ2-7	few	TRBV6-2/TRBV6-3	CASSSQHEQYF	TGTGCCAGCAGTTCCCAACACGAGCAGTACTTC
13	TRBD2	TRBJ2-7	many	TRBV20-1	CSAPSSGSYEQYF	TGCAGTGCGCCTTCTAGCGGCTCCTACGAGCAGTACTTC